The present TCR beta chain was sequenced within a study of T cell responses to AZD1222 COVID-19 vaccine. In the study overall: Whether given at about 4 or about 12 weeks, second doses were pooled.

This table comes from immunoSEQ multiplex PCR, and its TCRdb copy is limited to in-frame clones, with some not included. The profile covers 120,000 or so clones, with about nine tenths appearing a single time and just over 7% taken by the ten largest. Study findings and constraints: Baseline seropositives among AZD1222 recipients totaled only five to seven.

In regard to this clone: Its cognate antigen is unknown.

Here the sequenced sample was peripheral blood, taken on day 0 of AZD1222 vaccination. This sequence was found in an adult in good health.

The CDR3 loop is CATSDSNQETQYF. CDR3 sequence (DNA): TGTGCCACCAGTGATTCGAACCAAGAGACCCAGTACTTC. The chain couples TRBV24-1 to TRBJ2-5, with D unresolved. Trimming removed 2 bases from V and 0 bases from J, with 3 bases in between. This CDR3 is 13 amino acids long. Germline CDR1 and CDR2: KGHDR and SFDVKD.